This T cell receptor (beta chain) was recorded in a study of human T cells and chemical hapten exposure (dated by TCRdb to 2020 to 2022). About the investigation overall: For sensitization, 2% DPC in acetone was applied to a 2 cm by 2 cm area of upper inner arm skin. Weekly therapeutic DPC doses were additionally applied to the scalp of patients throughout the roughly 23-week study period. Patch tests used Finn chambers with 0.01% DPC on the upper back, scored after 6 days by International Contact Dermatitis Research Group standards. The patient cohort, mostly female, included alopecia areata with under or over 50% scalp involvement, alopecia totalis and alopecia universalis. The libraries were sequenced as a pool, and the TCR yield per sample differed mostly because of small variations in library volumes within the pool. In alopecia patients, the study followed how the peripheral blood TCR repertoire changed in vivo over primary and secondary sensitization to diphenylcyclopropenone (DPC), a hapten. Blood samples were taken from patients before sensitization (week 0) and then at 2, 6 and about 24 weeks after DPC sensitization. Twenty-nine alopecia patients gave blood for TCR sequencing at one to four time points (pre-sensitization, 2, 6 and 24 weeks).

Including the terminal cysteine and phenylalanine, the CDR3 comprises 13 residues. The only DNA kept is the CDR3, 39 bases in frame from the first base. The junction carries 13 bases between V and J, which are trimmed by 6 bases and 4 bases respectively. CDR1 and CDR2, looked up from the germline V gene (reference sequence), are DFQATT and SNEGSKA. About this clonotype itself: Its antigen has not been determined. It has no much larger one-base neighbor in the sample; base qualities were not kept.

Read against the paper, the sample's time point label means: pre-sensitization, week 0. The treatment or condition label for this specimen denotes: therapeutic diphenylcyclopropenone sensitization with weekly scalp DPC. Blood at each patch-test visit was drawn before the patch test was applied. To be eligible, patients had to be aged 18 to 70, diagnosed with alopecia and judged suitable for DPC therapy, while pregnant patients were excluded. Unfractionated whole blood was collected in Tempus Blood RNA tubes, and total RNA was extracted from that blood. Study-wide findings and limitations: The number of TCRs above 1 in 1000 frequency did not change with DPC sensitization; there was no evidence of global repertoire structure alterations. Alopecia, a presumed autoimmune disease, was present in all patients, so the immune response of the patients might differ from that of healthy individuals. The number of PT1 expanded TCRs positively correlated with patch test score, significant at thresholds 8, 16 and 32 but not 4. Expanded TCRs formed significantly more large CDR3 similarity clusters than pre-sensitization or healthy control sets, consistent with antigen-driven responses. After repeated subsampling, the strength of the expansion versus patch-test correlation and the threshold at which it became significant changed.

The protocol used for the library was RACE. This sample was sequenced with a NextSeq 500. During library preparation, unique molecular identifiers were attached to individual cDNA molecules so that TCRs could be counted in a quantitative, reproducible way. Both TCR alpha and TCR beta chains were sequenced from each blood RNA sample. Per the original workflow: The median number of TCRs per sample was roughly 98,000, ranging from 23,224 to 690,600. The Decombinator software suite was used to annotate the V, J and CDR3 of the TCR reads. For PS versus PT1 abundance plots, all samples were subsampled to the same number of TCRs (28,000). TCRs were defined as expanded if absent before sensitization and observed at least eight times at the 2-week time point. TCRdb reprocessing: public reads trimmed at Q25 with fastp, clones called with MiXCR, in-frame beta chains kept. Entries that share a CDR3 protein sequence are merged under the most common genes and DNA. The V and J calls were not made by the authors but by TCRdb's processing. The sample contains about 120,000 distinct CDR3 sequences, approximately 12% of them found a single time. Approximately 3% of the sample is in the top ten clones.

The sample in question was whole blood, obtained in connection with sensitization to the hapten diphenylcyclopropenone (DPC). This clonotype originated in a woman between 18 and 29 years old with alopecia areata. Some clones in this sample may be carry-over from other donors' samples. The chain joins TRBV20-1 to TRBJ1-5; the D gene is unclear. The CDR3 reads CSASSTDNQPQHF. The DNA sequence follows: TGCAGTGCCTCCTCGACGGATAATCAGCCCCAGCATTTT.